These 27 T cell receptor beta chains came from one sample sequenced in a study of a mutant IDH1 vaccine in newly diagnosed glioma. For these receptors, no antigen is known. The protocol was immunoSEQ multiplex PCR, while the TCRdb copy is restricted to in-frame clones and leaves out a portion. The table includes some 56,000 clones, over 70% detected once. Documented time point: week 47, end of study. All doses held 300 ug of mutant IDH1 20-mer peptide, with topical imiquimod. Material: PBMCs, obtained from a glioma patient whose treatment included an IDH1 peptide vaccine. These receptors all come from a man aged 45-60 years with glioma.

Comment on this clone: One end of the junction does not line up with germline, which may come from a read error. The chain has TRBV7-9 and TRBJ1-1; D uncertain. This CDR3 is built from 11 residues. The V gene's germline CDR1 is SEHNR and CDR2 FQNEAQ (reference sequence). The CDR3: CATSLNTEAFF. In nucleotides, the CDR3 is TGTGCCACCAGCTTAAACACTGAAGCTTTCTTT.

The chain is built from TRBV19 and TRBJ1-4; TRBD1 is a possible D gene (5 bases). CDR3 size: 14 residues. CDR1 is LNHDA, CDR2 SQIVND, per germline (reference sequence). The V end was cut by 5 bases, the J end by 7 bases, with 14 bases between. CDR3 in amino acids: CASSLIRGGEKLFF. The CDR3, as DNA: TGTGCCAGTAGTCTTATCCGGGGGGGTGAAAAACTGTTTTTT.

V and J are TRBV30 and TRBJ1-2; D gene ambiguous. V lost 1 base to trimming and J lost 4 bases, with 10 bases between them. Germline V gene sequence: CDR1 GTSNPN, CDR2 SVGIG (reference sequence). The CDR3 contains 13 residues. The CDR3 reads CAWSETVIYGYTF. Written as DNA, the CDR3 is TGTGCCTGGAGTGAAACGGTGATCTATGGCTACACCTTC.

The DNA of the CDR3 is TGTGCCAGCTCCCCGCCCAGTGAATCCTACGAGCAGTACTTC. Translated, it gives CASSPPSESYEQYF. V and J are TRBV18 and TRBJ2-7; no clear D gene. This CDR3 is 14 amino acids long. V gave up 6 bases and J gave up 1 base, with 13 bases separating them. Per the germline V gene, CDR1 is KGHSH and CDR2 is LQKENI.

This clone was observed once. CDR3: CASSPGRNNEQFF. The CDR3 DNA follows: TGTGCCAGCTCACCGGGCAGGAACAATGAGCAGTTCTTC. The chain links TRBV18 to TRBJ2-1; D is uncertain. Germline V gives CDR1 KGHSH, CDR2 LQKENI. V was shortened by 3 bases and J by 5 bases, with 8 bases between the two germline ends. The CDR3 length is 13 residues.

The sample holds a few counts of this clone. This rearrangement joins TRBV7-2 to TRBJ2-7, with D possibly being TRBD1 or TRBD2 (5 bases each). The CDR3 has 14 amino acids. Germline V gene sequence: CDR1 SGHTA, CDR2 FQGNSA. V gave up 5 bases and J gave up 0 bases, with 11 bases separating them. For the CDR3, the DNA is TGTGCCAGCAGCCCCCGGGGCGCCTCCTACGAGCAGTACTTC. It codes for CASSPRGASYEQYF.

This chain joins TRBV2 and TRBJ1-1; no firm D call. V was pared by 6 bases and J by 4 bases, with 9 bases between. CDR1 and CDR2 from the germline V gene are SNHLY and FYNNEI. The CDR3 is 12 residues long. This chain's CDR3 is CASRRSGTEAFF. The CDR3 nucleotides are TGTGCCAGCAGGAGGTCGGGCACTGAAGCTTTCTTT.

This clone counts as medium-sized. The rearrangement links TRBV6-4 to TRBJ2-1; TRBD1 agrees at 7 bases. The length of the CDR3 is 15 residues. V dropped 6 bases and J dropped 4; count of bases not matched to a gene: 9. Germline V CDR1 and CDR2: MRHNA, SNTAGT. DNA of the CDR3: TGTGCCAGCAGCCCAGGGGGAACCGAATACAATGAGCAGTTCTTC. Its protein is CASSPGGTEYNEQFF.

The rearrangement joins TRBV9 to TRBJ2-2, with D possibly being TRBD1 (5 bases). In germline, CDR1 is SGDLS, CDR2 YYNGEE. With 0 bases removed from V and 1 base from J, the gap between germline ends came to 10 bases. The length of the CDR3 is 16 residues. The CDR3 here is CASSVVSGRNTGELFF. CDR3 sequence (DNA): TGTGCCAGCAGCGTAGTCTCAGGGCGGAACACCGGGGAGCTGTTTTTT.

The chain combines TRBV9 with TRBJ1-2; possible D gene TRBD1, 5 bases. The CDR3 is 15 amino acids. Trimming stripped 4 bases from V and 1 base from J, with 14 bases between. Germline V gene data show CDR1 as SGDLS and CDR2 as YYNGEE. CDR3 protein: CASSPLGVVNYGYTF. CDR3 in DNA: TGTGCCAGCAGCCCCCTGGGGGTGGTTAACTATGGCTACACCTTC.

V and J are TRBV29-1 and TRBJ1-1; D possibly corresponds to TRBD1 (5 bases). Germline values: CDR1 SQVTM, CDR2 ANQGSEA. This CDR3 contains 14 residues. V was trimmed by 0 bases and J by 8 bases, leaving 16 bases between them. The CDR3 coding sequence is TGCAGCGTTGAAGATCGCAGAGGGACCTCGGAAGCTTTCTTT. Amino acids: CSVEDRRGTSEAFF.

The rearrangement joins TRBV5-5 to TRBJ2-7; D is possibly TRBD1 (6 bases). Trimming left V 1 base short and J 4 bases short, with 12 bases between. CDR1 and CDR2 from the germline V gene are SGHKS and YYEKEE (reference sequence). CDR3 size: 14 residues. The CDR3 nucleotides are TGTGCCAGCAGCTTGCGGTGGGGGCAATACGAGCAGTACTTC. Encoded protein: CASSLRWGQYEQYF.

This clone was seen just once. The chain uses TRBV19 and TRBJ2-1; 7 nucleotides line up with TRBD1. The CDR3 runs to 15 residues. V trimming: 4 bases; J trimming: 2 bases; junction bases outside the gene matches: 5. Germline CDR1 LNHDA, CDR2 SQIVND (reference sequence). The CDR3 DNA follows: TGTGCCAGTAGTAAGAGGGACAGTCCCTACAATGAGCAGTTCTTC. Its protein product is CASSKRDSPYNEQFF.

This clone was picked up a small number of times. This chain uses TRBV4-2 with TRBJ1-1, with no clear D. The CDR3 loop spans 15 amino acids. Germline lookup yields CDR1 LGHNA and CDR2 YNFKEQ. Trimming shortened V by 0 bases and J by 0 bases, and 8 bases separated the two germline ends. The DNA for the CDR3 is TGTGCCAGCAGCCAAGATTTGGGCCTGAACACTGAAGCTTTCTTT. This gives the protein CASSQDLGLNTEAFF.

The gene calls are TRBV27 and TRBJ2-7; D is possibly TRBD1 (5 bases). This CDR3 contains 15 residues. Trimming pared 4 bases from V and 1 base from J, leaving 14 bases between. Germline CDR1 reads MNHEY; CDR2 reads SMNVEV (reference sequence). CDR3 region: CASSSLAGPSYEQYF. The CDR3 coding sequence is TGTGCCAGCAGTTCGCTGGCAGGGCCTTCCTACGAGCAGTACTTC.

The CDR3 spells CAISGGQGNTIYF. The DNA for the CDR3 is TGTGCCATCAGTGGAGGGCAAGGAAACACCATATATTTT. J is TRBJ1-3 and V is TRBV10-3; D gene unclear. V lost 4 bases to trimming and J lost 4 bases, with 8 bases between them. This CDR3 region has 13 residues. Germline CDR1 and CDR2: ENHRY and SYGVKD.

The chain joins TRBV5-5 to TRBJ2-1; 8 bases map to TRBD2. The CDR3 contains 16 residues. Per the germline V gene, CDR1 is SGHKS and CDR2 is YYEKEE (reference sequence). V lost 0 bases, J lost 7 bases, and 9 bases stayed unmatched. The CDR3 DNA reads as TGTGCCAGCAGCTTGGGTCCCGGGGGGGCCAATAATGAGCAGTTCTTC. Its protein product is CASSLGPGGANNEQFF.

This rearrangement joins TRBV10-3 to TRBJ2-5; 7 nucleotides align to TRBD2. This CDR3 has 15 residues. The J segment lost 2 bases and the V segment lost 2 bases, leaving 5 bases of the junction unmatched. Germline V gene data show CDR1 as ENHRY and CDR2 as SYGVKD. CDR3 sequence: CAISEPVGGQETQYF. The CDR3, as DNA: TGTGCCATCAGTGAGCCGGTGGGAGGGCAAGAGACCCAGTACTTC.

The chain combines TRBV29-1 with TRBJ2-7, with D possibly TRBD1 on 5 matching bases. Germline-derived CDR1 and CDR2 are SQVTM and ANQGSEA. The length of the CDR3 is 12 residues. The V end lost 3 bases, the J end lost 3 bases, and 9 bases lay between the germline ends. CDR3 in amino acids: CSVEAGFYEQYF. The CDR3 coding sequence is TGCAGCGTTGAGGCAGGGTTCTACGAGCAGTACTTC.

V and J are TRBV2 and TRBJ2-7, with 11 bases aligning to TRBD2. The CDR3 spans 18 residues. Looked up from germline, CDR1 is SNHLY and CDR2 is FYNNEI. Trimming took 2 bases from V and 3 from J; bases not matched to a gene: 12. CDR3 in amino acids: CASSELLAGGPLVYEQYF. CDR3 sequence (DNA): TGTGCCAGCAGTGAACTCCTAGCGGGGGGCCCTCTCGTCTACGAGCAGTACTTC.

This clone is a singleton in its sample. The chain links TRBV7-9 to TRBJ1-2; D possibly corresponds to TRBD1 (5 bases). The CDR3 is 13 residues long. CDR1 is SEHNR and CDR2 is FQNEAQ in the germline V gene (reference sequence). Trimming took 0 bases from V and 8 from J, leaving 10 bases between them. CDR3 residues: CASSLARGEGYTF. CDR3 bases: TGTGCCAGCAGCTTAGCCCGGGGGGAGGGCTACACCTTC.

The CDR3: CASSFSSQGGKNIQYF. CDR3 DNA: TGCGCCAGCAGCTTTTCCTCACAGGGGGGCAAAAACATTCAGTACTTC. The rearrangement links TRBV5-1 to TRBJ2-4, with 8 bases identical to TRBD1. The V gene's germline CDR1 is SGHRS and CDR2 YFSETQ. The CDR3 runs to 16 residues. Trimming at V came to 2 bases and at J to 3 bases, leaving 7 bases not matched to a gene.

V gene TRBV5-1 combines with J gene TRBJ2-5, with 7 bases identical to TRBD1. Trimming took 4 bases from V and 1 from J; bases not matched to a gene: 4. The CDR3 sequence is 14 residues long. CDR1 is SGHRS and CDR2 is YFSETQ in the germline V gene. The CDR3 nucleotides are TGCGCCAGCAGCGAGGACAGGAGCCAAGAGACCCAGTACTTC. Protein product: CASSEDRSQETQYF.

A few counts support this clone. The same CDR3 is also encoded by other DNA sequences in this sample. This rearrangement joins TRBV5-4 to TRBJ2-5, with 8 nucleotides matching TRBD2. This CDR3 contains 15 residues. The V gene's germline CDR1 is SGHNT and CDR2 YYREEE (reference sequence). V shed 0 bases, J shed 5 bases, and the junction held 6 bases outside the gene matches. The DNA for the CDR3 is TGTGCCAGCAGCTTGGCGGGGGGGGCCGGGGAGACCCAGTACTTC. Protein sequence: CASSLAGGAGETQYF.

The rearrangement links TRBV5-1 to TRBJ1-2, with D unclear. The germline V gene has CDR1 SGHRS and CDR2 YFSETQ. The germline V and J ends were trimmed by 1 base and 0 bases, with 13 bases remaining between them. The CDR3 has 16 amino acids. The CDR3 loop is CASSLNARASNYGYTF. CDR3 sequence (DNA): TGCGCCAGCAGCTTGAACGCCAGAGCTTCTAACTATGGCTACACCTTC. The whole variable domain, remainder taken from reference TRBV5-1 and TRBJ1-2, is KAGVTQTPRYLIKTRGQQVTLSCSPISGHRSVSWYQQTPGQGLQFLFEYFSETQRNKGNFPGRFSGRQFSNSRSEMNVSTLELGDSALYLCASSLNARASNYGYTFGSGTRLTVV.

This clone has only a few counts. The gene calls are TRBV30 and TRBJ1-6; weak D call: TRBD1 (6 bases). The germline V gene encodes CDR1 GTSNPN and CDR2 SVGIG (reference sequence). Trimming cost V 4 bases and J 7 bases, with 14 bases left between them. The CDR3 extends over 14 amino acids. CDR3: CAWTGGTTNSPLHF. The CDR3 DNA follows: TGTGCCTGGACTGGGGGGACAACAAATTCACCCCTCCACTTT. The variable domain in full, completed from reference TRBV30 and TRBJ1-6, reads SQTIHQWPATLVQPVGSPLSLECTVEGTSNPNLYWYRQAAGRGLQLLFYSVGIGQISSEVPQNLSASRPQDRQFILSSKKLLLSDSGFYLCAWTGGTTNSPLHFGNGTRLTVT.

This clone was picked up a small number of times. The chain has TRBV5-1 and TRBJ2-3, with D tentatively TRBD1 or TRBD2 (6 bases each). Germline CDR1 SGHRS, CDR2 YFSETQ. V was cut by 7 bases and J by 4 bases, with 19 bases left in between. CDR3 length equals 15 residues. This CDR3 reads CASLLGTGGADTQYF. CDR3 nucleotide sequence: TGCGCCAGCCTTCTGGGGACTGGGGGCGCAGATACGCAGTATTTT.